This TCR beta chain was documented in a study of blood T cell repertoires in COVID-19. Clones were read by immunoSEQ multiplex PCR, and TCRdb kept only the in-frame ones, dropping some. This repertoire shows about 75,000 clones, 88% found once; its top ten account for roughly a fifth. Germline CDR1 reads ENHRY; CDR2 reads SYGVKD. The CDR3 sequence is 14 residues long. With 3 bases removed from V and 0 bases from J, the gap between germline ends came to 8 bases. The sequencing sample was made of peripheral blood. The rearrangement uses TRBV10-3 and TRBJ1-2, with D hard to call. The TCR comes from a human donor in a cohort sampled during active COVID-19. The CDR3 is CAISDELTNYGYTF. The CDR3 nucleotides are TGTGCCATCAGTGATGAGCTTACTAACTATGGCTACACCTTC.